This T cell receptor (beta chain) was captured in a study of long-term antiretroviral therapy in people with HIV. Survey-level immunoSEQ v3.0 assays were run. Profiling relied on immunoSEQ multiplex PCR, and the TCRdb table lists in-frame clones only, not all of them. In the table there are 15,000 to 20,000 clones, 60% to 85% of which are singletons. Sequenced here: unsorted PBMCs, sampled 2.3 years after starting antiretroviral therapy. The receptor's source is a woman in her forties with HIV.

CDR3 residues: CASNRQGAGDTEAFF. CDR3 sequence (DNA): TGTGCCAGCAATAGACAGGGGGCAGGGGACACTGAAGCTTTCTTT. The chain couples TRBV9 to TRBJ1-1, with TRBD1 matching 10 bases. After removal of 6 bases from V and 3 bases from J, the junction contained 8 bases not matched to a gene. The germline V gene has CDR1 SGDLS and CDR2 YYNGEE. There are 15 residues in the CDR3.